This entry describes one T cell receptor beta chain. Its antigen is unidentified. Germline V CDR1 and CDR2: SEHNR, FQNEAQ (reference sequence). After removal of 3 bases from V and 5 bases from J, the junction contained 4 bases not matched to a gene. This CDR3 spans 14 amino acids. The entry originates in a study of T cell responses to AZD1222 COVID-19 vaccine. Study-wide results and caveats: Repertoires were obtained solely post-peak T cell response. Spike-specific TCR breadth and depth went up after people got two AZD1222 doses. Donors were mostly white British, more females; clonal diversity possibly underestimated. It was only six AZD1222 recipients who were seropositive at baseline.

Assay used: immunoSEQ multiplex PCR; TCRdb lists only in-frame clones, some missing. The table lists 150,000 to 170,000 clones, under 95% of them singletons. V and J are TRBV7-9 and TRBJ2-1; 7 bases align to TRBD1. The TCR comes from an adult in good health. The specimen was peripheral blood, collected on day 0 of AZD1222 vaccination. This CDR3 reads CASSFSTGNNEQFF. Here the CDR3 DNA reads TGTGCCAGCAGCTTCTCGACAGGGAACAATGAGCAGTTCTTC.